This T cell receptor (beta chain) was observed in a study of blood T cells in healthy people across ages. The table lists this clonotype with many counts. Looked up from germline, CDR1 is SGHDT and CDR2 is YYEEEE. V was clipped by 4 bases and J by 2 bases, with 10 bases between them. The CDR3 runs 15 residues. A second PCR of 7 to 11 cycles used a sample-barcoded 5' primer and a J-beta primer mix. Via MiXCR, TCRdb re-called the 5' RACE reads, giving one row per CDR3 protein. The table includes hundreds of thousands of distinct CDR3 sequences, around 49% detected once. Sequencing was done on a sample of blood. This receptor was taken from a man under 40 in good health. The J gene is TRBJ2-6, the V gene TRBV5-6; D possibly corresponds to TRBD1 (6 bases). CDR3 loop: CASSLRGPGANVLTF. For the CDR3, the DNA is TGTGCCAGCAGCCTCAGGGGACCTGGGGCCAACGTCCTGACTTTC.